What follows are 20 T cell receptor beta chains derived from one specimen sequenced in a study of T cell responses to AZD1222 COVID-19 vaccine. The assay was immunoSEQ multiplex PCR, and TCRdb's table has in-frame clones only and misses some. The data contain 65,000 to 95,000 clones, 80% to 90% of them singletons. Sequencing was performed on peripheral blood, taken 28 days after the second AZD1222 dose. The receptor source for this set is an adult who received the AZD1222 COVID-19 vaccine.

This chain links TRBV29-1 with TRBJ1-1, with D maybe TRBD1 (6 bases). Trimming removed 5 bases at V and 1 base at J, with 11 bases between. Germline V gives CDR1 SQVTM, CDR2 ANQGSEA. This CDR3 contains 13 residues. The chain's CDR3 is CSVTTGRNTEAFF. The CDR3 region has the DNA TGCAGCGTTACGACAGGAAGGAACACTGAAGCTTTCTTT.

The chain joins TRBV9 to TRBJ1-1, with TRBD1 identical over 8 bases. Trimming cost V 3 bases and J 4 bases; bases outside gene matches: 8. CDR3 length equals 15 residues. Germline V gene sequence: CDR1 SGDLS, CDR2 YYNGEE. The CDR3 DNA is TGTGCCAGCAGCGCTCCGGGACAGGCGAGCACTGAAGCTTTCTTT. Amino acids: CASSAPGQASTEAFF.

The V and J genes are TRBV6-1 and TRBJ2-7, with unresolved D. The V end was cut by 1 base, the J end by 0 bases, with 4 bases between. The CDR3 covers 13 residues. The germline CDR1 and CDR2 sequences are MNHNS and SASEGT. CDR3 DNA: TGTGCCAGCAGTGAAGTCAGCTCCTACGAGCAGTACTTC. Its translation: CASSEVSSYEQYF.

The chain employs TRBV30 and TRBJ1-6; no clear D gene. CDR1 and CDR2 from the germline V gene are GTSNPN and SVGIG (reference sequence). CDR3 length equals 13 residues. The V gene lost 1 base and the J gene lost 6 bases, with 7 bases spanning the gap. The CDR3 loop reads CAWSGGVNSPLHF. CDR3 nucleotide sequence: TGTGCCTGGAGTGGTGGGGTTAATTCACCCCTCCACTTT.

The chain's CDR3 is CASRNNGDLNYGYTF. CDR3 coding DNA: TGTGCCAGCAGAAACAACGGGGACCTTAACTATGGCTACACCTTC. The genes are TRBV6-5 and TRBJ1-2; D may be TRBD1 (5 bases). V lost 6 bases to trimming and J lost 1 base, with 15 bases between them. The CDR3 runs 15 residues. Germline assignment: CDR1 MNHEY and CDR2 SVGAGI.

The rearrangement joins TRBV19 to TRBJ2-2; TRBD1 aligns across 7 bases. CDR1 and CDR2 from the germline V gene are LNHDA and SQIVND (reference sequence). The CDR3 extends over 16 amino acids. The ends lost 3 bases at V and 1 base at J; junction bases unmatched: 5. The CDR3 DNA reads as TGTGCCAGTAGTATCCAGGGGGATTGGAACACCGGGGAGCTGTTTTTT. Translating it yields CASSIQGDWNTGELFF.

A single count supports this clone. The V gene is TRBV19, the J gene TRBJ1-2; a weak D match, TRBD1 (5 bases). Trimming removed 4 bases at V and 3 bases at J, with 15 bases between. Germline V gene sequence: CDR1 LNHDA, CDR2 SQIVND (reference sequence). The CDR3 has 15 amino acids. CDR3 coding DNA: TGTGCCAGTAGTACCTCAGGACGGGGGTACTATGGCTACACCTTC. It translates to CASSTSGRGYYGYTF.

The J gene is TRBJ2-1, the V gene TRBV7-9, with 14 bases fitting TRBD2. J was trimmed by 5 bases and V by 6 bases; bases with no gene match: 6. CDR3 length: 16 residues. In germline, CDR1 is SEHNR, CDR2 FQNEAQ (reference sequence). CDR3 bases: TGTGCCAGCAGTCAGACTAGCGGGGGGGCTCACAATGAGCAGTTCTTC. It specifies CASSQTSGGAHNEQFF. Complete variable domain (other parts from reference TRBV7-9 and TRBJ2-1): DTGVSQNPRHKITKRGQNVTFRCDPISEHNRLYWYRQTLGQGPEFLTYFQNEAQLEKSRLLSDRFSAERPKGSFSTLEIQRTEQGDSAMYLCASSQTSGGAHNEQFFGPGTRLTVL.

This chain joins TRBV19 and TRBJ2-1; tentatively, D is TRBD1 (5 bases). Germline loops: CDR1 LNHDA, CDR2 SQIVND (reference sequence). The CDR3 spans 14 residues. The V end lost 3 bases, the J end lost 9 bases, and 15 bases lay between the germline ends. CDR3 in amino acids: CASSMSARALEQFF. DNA for the CDR3: TGTGCCAGTAGTATGAGTGCCAGGGCACTTGAGCAGTTCTTC.

The genes are TRBV7-2 and TRBJ2-1, with D unresolved. CDR1 SGHTA and CDR2 FQGNSA come from the germline V gene. This CDR3 contains 16 residues. Trimming took 6 bases from V and 0 from J, leaving 15 bases between them. The CDR3 is CASRPKGGSSYNEQFF. DNA of the CDR3: TGTGCCAGCAGGCCGAAGGGCGGAAGCTCCTACAATGAGCAGTTCTTC.

Here the CDR3 reads CASSLKRHPPEAFF. In DNA, the CDR3 is TGTGCCAGCAGTTTAAAGAGGCATCCCCCTGAAGCTTTCTTT. V usage is TRBV28 and J usage is TRBJ1-1, with D hard to call. Trimming took off 2 bases at V and 6 bases at J, with 13 bases between the two ends. CDR1 and CDR2 (germline): MDHEN, SYDVKM. The CDR3 sequence is 14 residues long.

This sequence joins TRBV10-3 and TRBJ1-2; D might be TRBD1 (5 bases). The CDR3 contains 15 residues. Germline V gives CDR1 ENHRY, CDR2 SYGVKD. The ends were cut back, 4 bases at V and 0 bases at J, with 12 bases in the middle. As DNA, the CDR3 is TGTGCCATCAGTGGACAGCTAAGTACTAACTATGGCTACACCTTC. Protein: CAISGQLSTNYGYTF.

The table lists this clone with a few counts. The rearrangement links TRBV7-2 to TRBJ2-1; TRBD2 might be the D (7 bases). Trimming removed 7 bases at V and 9 bases at J, with 16 bases between. The CDR3 totals 13 residues. Germline V gene data show CDR1 as SGHTA and CDR2 as FQGNSA. CDR3 region: CASTDGGRVEQFF. The CDR3 DNA reads as TGTGCCAGCACCGACGGGGGGCGCGTTGAGCAGTTCTTC.

This clone has just a few counts. J is TRBJ1-5 and V is TRBV7-2, with a weak D call TRBD1 (5 bases). CDR3 size: 15 residues. Per the germline V gene, CDR1 is SGHTA and CDR2 is FQGNSA. V lost 6 bases and J 1 base, leaving 13 bases between the germline ends. The CDR3 DNA reads as TGTGCCAGCAGATTGAGCCGGGACAGCAATCAGCCCCAGCATTTT. As protein: CASRLSRDSNQPQHF.

The chain has TRBV7-9 and TRBJ2-5, with no clear D. The CDR3 totals 14 residues. The germline CDR1 and CDR2 sequences are SEHNR and FQNEAQ (reference sequence). V dropped 0 bases and J dropped 5 bases, with 10 bases sitting between them. The CDR3, as DNA: TGTGCCAGCAGCTTAGCGGGCTTTCAGGAGACCCAGTACTTC. Its protein product is CASSLAGFQETQYF.

The chain links TRBV4-2 to TRBJ2-1; 7 bases match TRBD2. Germline V lookup: CDR1 LGHNA, CDR2 YNFKEQ. This CDR3 contains 16 residues. Trimming took 4 bases from V and 6 from J; bases not matched to a gene: 12. CDR3 protein: CASSRSGTNVGNEQFF. CDR3 in DNA: TGTGCCAGCAGCCGTTCCGGGACTAATGTGGGCAATGAGCAGTTCTTC.

The chain recombines TRBV4-1 with TRBJ2-7; D is unresolved. This CDR3 has 14 residues. Trimming took 1 base from V and 7 from J, leaving 14 bases between them. Germline lookup yields CDR1 MGHRA and CDR2 YSYEKL. The CDR3 reads CASSQVYGVGEQYF. CDR3 sequence (DNA): TGCGCCAGCAGCCAAGTTTACGGAGTGGGGGAGCAGTACTTC.

The chain is built from TRBV5-8 and TRBJ1-6; D is ambiguous. The CDR3 consists of 13 residues. The germline gives CDR1 SGHTS, CDR2 YDEGEE. Between the trimmed V and J ends, which lost 3 bases and 7 bases, there was a span of 8 bases. This chain's CDR3 is CASSWDVNSPLHF. In nucleotides, the CDR3 is TGTGCCAGCAGCTGGGATGTAAATTCACCCCTCCACTTT.

This clone has a single count. The J gene is TRBJ2-1, the V gene TRBV4-2; tentatively, D is TRBD1 or TRBD2 (7 bases each). CDR3 size: 16 residues. Trimming cost V 5 bases and J 7 bases, with 21 bases left between them. Germline CDR1 is LGHNA and CDR2 is YNFKEQ. In DNA form, the CDR3 reads TGTGCCAGCAGCGACCTCAGGGGGGGCCGTTCTAATGAGCAGTTCTTC. Translating gives CASSDLRGGRSNEQFF.

The chain uses TRBV2 and TRBJ1-3; the D is unclear. CDR1 SNHLY and CDR2 FYNNEI come from the germline V gene. Trimming took off 4 bases at V and 0 bases at J, with 10 bases between the two ends. This CDR3 spans 15 amino acids. CDR3 in amino acids: CASSVTRSSGNTIYF. The CDR3 DNA follows: TGTGCCAGCAGTGTGACCCGGAGCTCTGGAAACACCATATATTTT. Full variable domain (rest looked up from reference TRBV2 and TRBJ1-3): EPEVTQTPSHQVTQMGQEVILRCVPISNHLYFYWYRQILGQKVEFLVSFYNNEISEKSEIFDDQFSVERPDGSNFTLKIRSTKLEDSAMYFCASSVTRSSGNTIYFGEGSWLTVV.